Presented here are 25 T cell receptor beta chains from one specimen sequenced in a study of cytomegalovirus exposure and HLA in healthy donors. Primers for the PCR totalled 60 Vbeta and 13 Jbeta. The data were produced by immunoSEQ multiplex PCR, yet TCRdb's version contains in-frame clones alone and is incomplete. The sample carries over 150,000 clones, about 80% recorded once. Sequencing was performed on PBMCs. The receptors come from a man aged 30-40 years in good health and CMV-seropositive.

This CDR3 is CATHRVGNEQFF. The CDR3 DNA follows: TGTGCCACTCACAGGGTTGGCAATGAGCAGTTCTTC. The chain employs TRBV2 and TRBJ2-1; a weak D match, TRBD1 (6 bases). The V gene's germline CDR1 is SNHLY and CDR2 FYNNEI. Between the trimmed V and J ends, which lost 10 bases and 6 bases, there was a span of 13 bases. The CDR3 runs 12 residues.

Notes on this clone: No DNA is shown, since the ends of the CDR3 on it are uncertain; the CDR3 is the one TCRdb lists. The chain carries TRBV5-4 and TRBJ1-5; TRBD1 was called by the table and not checked on the DNA. The CDR3 has 17 residues if both end residues are counted. Germline CDR1 is SGHNT and CDR2 is YYREEE (reference sequence). The CDR3 protein is CASSLANFLAQGQPQHF.

This clone was detected a few times. The gene calls are TRBV7-9 and TRBJ2-1, with TRBD1 identical over 8 bases. The V gene's germline CDR1 is SEHNR and CDR2 FQNEAQ (reference sequence). The V gene end was trimmed by 5 bases and the J gene end by 5 bases; junction bases not matched to a gene: 8. This CDR3 has 15 amino acids. This CDR3 reads CASSPGTGLNNEQFF. The DNA for the CDR3 is TGTGCCAGCAGCCCCGGGACAGGTCTGAACAATGAGCAGTTCTTC.

This sequence joins TRBV6-5 and TRBJ2-7, with TRBD2 as a possible D gene (5 bases). Germline values: CDR1 MNHEY, CDR2 SVGAGI. V lost 5 bases, J lost 3 bases, and 17 bases lay in between. The CDR3 covers 15 residues. The CDR3 is CASSTNDGLNYEQYF. The DNA for the CDR3 is TGTGCCAGCAGTACGAACGACGGACTTAACTACGAGCAGTACTTC.

The chain couples TRBV6-1 to TRBJ2-7; perhaps TRBD2 as D (5 bases). Per the germline V gene, CDR1 is MNHNS and CDR2 is SASEGT. CDR3 size: 11 residues. V lost 4 bases and J lost 5, with 6 bases in between. The CDR3 loop reads CASSGLNEQYF. CDR3 sequence (DNA): TGTGCCAGCAGTGGACTAAACGAGCAGTACTTC.

This clone was recorded once. The V and J genes are TRBV5-1 and TRBJ2-4, with 7 positions matching TRBD2. The CDR3 is 16 residues long. V lost 0 bases and J lost 8; bases outside the gene matches: 11. CDR1 and CDR2 from the germline V gene are SGHRS and YFSETQ. Here the CDR3 reads CASSLVPRESQHIQYF. The DNA of the CDR3 is TGCGCCAGCAGCTTGGTACCGCGGGAGTCTCAACACATTCAGTACTTC.

This chain connects TRBV28 to TRBJ2-7, with 7 bases that match TRBD1. This CDR3 is built from 15 residues. Germline CDR1 is MDHEN and CDR2 is SYDVKM. The V gene end was trimmed by 1 base and the J gene end by 0 bases; junction bases not matched to a gene: 3. The CDR3 coding sequence is TGTGCCAGCAGTTTATCTGGGACAGTCTCCTACGAGCAGTACTTC. It translates to CASSLSGTVSYEQYF.

Here the CDR3 DNA reads TGTGCCAGCAGCGTAGAGCTGGGAGCCGGCGGGCTAAACTATGGCTACACCTTC. Translating it yields CASSVELGAGGLNYGYTF. V gene TRBV9 combines with J gene TRBJ1-2, with D unclear. Germline V lookup: CDR1 SGDLS, CDR2 YYNGEE. The CDR3 loop spans 18 amino acids. V lost 0 bases to trimming and J lost 2 bases, with 20 bases between them.

This chain connects TRBV5-1 to TRBJ2-7, with 7 bases lining up with TRBD2. There are 15 residues in the CDR3. Germline V lookup: CDR1 SGHRS, CDR2 YFSETQ. V lost 0 bases, J lost 4 bases, and 7 bases stayed unmatched. The CDR3 region is CASSLEGGRGYEQYF. The CDR3 DNA reads TGCGCCAGCAGCTTGGAGGGCGGGAGAGGGTACGAGCAGTACTTC.

CDR3 sequence: CASSQGLSDTGELFF. The CDR3 DNA reads TGCGCCAGCAGCCAAGGGTTGTCGGACACCGGGGAGCTGTTTTTT. The rearrangement joins TRBV4-1 to TRBJ2-2; unclear D gene. The CDR3 covers 15 residues. CDR1 and CDR2 (germline): MGHRA, YSYEKL. V lost 1 base and J 3 bases, leaving 9 bases between the germline ends.

The gene calls are TRBV28 and TRBJ2-7; the match to TRBD1 covers 7 bases. The CDR3 length is 12 residues. Germline V CDR1 and CDR2: MDHEN, SYDVKM. J gave up 1 base and V 11 bases, and 5 bases lay outside the gene matches. CDR3 DNA sequence: TGTGCCGGTTCGACAGGGTCCTACGAGCAGTACTTC. Its translation is CAGSTGSYEQYF.

The chain links TRBV15 to TRBJ2-7; TRBD2 is a possible D gene (6 bases). The V gene lost 3 bases and the J gene lost 3 bases, with 21 bases spanning the gap. The CDR3 is 17 residues long. Germline CDR1 is LNHNV and CDR2 is YYDKDF (reference sequence). In DNA, the CDR3 is TGTGCCACCAGCAGCGACTATGACGGGACGGGAGTCTACGAGCAGTACTTC. Amino acid sequence: CATSSDYDGTGVYEQYF. Using reference TRBV15 and TRBJ2-7 for the parts outside the CDR3, the full variable domain is DAMVIQNPRYQVTQFGKPVTLSCSQTLNHNVMYWYQQKSSQAPKLLFHYYDKDFNNEADTPDNFQSRRPNTSFCFLDIRSPGLGDTAMYLCATSSDYDGTGVYEQYFGPGTRLTVT.

J is TRBJ2-2 and V is TRBV11-2; D not certain. This CDR3 is 15 amino acids long. From germline, CDR1 is SGHAT and CDR2 FQNNGV. V was cut by 6 bases and J by 1 base, with 12 bases left in between. The CDR3 sequence: CASRRTRQNTGELFF. In DNA, the CDR3 is TGTGCCAGCAGACGTACCAGACAGAACACCGGGGAGCTGTTTTTT.

The rearrangement joins TRBV19 to TRBJ1-1; D not certain. The V and J ends lost 7 bases and 7 bases respectively, with 19 bases between them. Germline V gives CDR1 LNHDA, CDR2 SQIVND (reference sequence). The CDR3 has 14 residues. CDR3 DNA: TGTGCCAGTACCACTCTAGGTCGGGGTATTGAAGCTTTCTTT. It translates to CASTTLGRGIEAFF.

J is TRBJ1-3 and V is TRBV10-2; D might be TRBD1 (6 bases). The CDR3 has 13 amino acids. Looked up from germline, CDR1 is WSHSY and CDR2 is SAAADI. Trimming removed 7 bases from V and 0 bases from J, with 7 bases in between. The CDR3 sequence: CASTGDSGNTIYF. CDR3 in DNA: TGCGCCAGCACAGGGGACTCTGGAAACACCATATATTTT.

V and J are TRBV5-6 and TRBJ2-5; TRBD1 agrees at 7 bases. Germline-derived CDR1 and CDR2 are SGHDT and YYEEEE. With 2 bases clipped from V and 5 bases from J, the junction kept 3 bases outside the gene matches. The CDR3 is 13 amino acids. The CDR3 coding sequence is TGTGCCAGCAGCTTCGACAGGGTTGAGACCCAGTACTTC. Protein sequence: CASSFDRVETQYF.

A single count supports this clone. This chain uses TRBV18 with TRBJ1-4, with 8 bases that match TRBD1. The CDR3 contains 15 residues. Germline V gene lookup returns CDR1 KGHSH and CDR2 LQKENI. V was pared by 3 bases and J by 5 bases, with 5 bases of the junction left unmatched. CDR3 nucleotide sequence: TGTGCCAGCTCACCGGGCACAGGGGGAAATGAAAAACTGTTTTTT. This translates into CASSPGTGGNEKLFF.

V usage is TRBV5-1 and J usage is TRBJ2-1; D is possibly TRBD2 (6 bases). The V gene lost 1 base and the J gene lost 10 bases, with 15 bases spanning the gap. CDR3 length: 14 amino acids. Germline V gives CDR1 SGHRS, CDR2 YFSETQ. DNA of the CDR3: TGCGCCAGCAGCTTGCGGGCGGGAAAGGGCGAGCAGTTCTTC. This sequence encodes CASSLRAGKGEQFF.

The rearrangement uses TRBV18 and TRBJ2-7; TRBD1 agrees at 10 bases. The CDR3 runs to 16 residues. CDR1 and CDR2 (germline): KGHSH, LQKENI. Trimming removed 0 bases from V and 5 bases from J; junction bases left unmatched: 7. CDR3 nucleotides: TGTGCCAGCTCACCACCATCCGGGACAGGGGTCAACGAGCAGTACTTC. This gives the protein CASSPPSGTGVNEQYF.

The gene calls are TRBV7-8 and TRBJ1-5; D might be TRBD1 (5 bases). Germline V gives CDR1 SGHVS, CDR2 FQNEAQ. V was trimmed by 1 base and J by 9 bases, leaving 19 bases between them. The CDR3 loop spans 16 amino acids. In DNA form, the CDR3 reads TGTGCCAGCAGCTTAGTAGGAACAGGCCCGTCGTGGCCCCAGCATTTT. Protein: CASSLVGTGPSWPQHF.

This clone has more than one count but fewer than ten. This chain uses TRBV18 with TRBJ1-1; D unclear. The germline V gene has CDR1 KGHSH and CDR2 LQKENI. The CDR3 loop spans 16 amino acids. V was trimmed by 1 base and J by 1 base, leaving 13 bases between them. The DNA of the CDR3 is TGTGCCAGCTCACCACGTTTTGAGCCAGGGAACACTGAAGCTTTCTTT. It encodes CASSPRFEPGNTEAFF.

The chain combines TRBV30 with TRBJ2-5; D is unclear. The J call is doubtful: the DNA matches TRBJ2-7 better. This CDR3 is 15 amino acids long. CDR1 is GTSNPN and CDR2 is SVGIG in the germline V gene (reference sequence). Here the CDR3 reads CAWSVGRGSSYEQYF. In DNA, the CDR3 is TGTGCCTGGAGTGTAGGTCGCGGTTCCTCCTACGAGCAGTACTTC.

This clone was found a few times. The rearrangement uses TRBV4-1 and TRBJ2-7, with a tentative D call TRBD2 (5 bases). V shed 1 base and J shed 7 bases, with 11 bases lying between them. CDR1 MGHRA and CDR2 YSYEKL come from the germline V gene. There are 13 residues in the CDR3. Here the CDR3 DNA reads TGCGCCAGCAGCCAAGTATCCAGCGGAGAGCAGTACTTC. Translated: CASSQVSSGEQYF.

V gene TRBV9 combines with J gene TRBJ2-7; D possibly corresponds to TRBD2 (6 bases). CDR3 length: 14 residues. Germline CDR1 is SGDLS and CDR2 is YYNGEE. Trimming removed 6 bases at V and 6 bases at J, with 19 bases between. The CDR3 sequence: CASTRGSGAGEQYF. The CDR3 DNA sequence: TGTGCCAGCACCCGGGGGAGTGGGGCTGGCGAGCAGTACTTC.

There are a few counts of this clone. The CDR3 sequence: CSVGTGGNQPQHF. The CDR3 DNA follows: TGCAGCGTTGGGACAGGAGGCAATCAGCCCCAGCATTTT. The chain combines TRBV29-1 with TRBJ1-5; TRBD1 matches at 7 bases. Germline lookup yields CDR1 SQVTM and CDR2 ANQGSEA. V lost 4 bases and J lost 2; bases outside the gene matches: 2. The CDR3 runs to 13 residues.